The source of this TCR beta chain is a study of metastatic and nonmetastatic thyroid tumors. Study at large: Both malignant and benign thyroid patients supplied peripheral blood and tumor or nodule tissue samples, across which the repertoires of these patients were then compared. Overall study results and limits: Reported TCR beta diversity, measured in blood and tumor, was significantly higher for malignant thyroid tumors than for benign nodules.

Thyroid surgery had not been preceded by any treatment in any patient. V lost 3 bases to trimming and J lost 4 bases; unmatched junction nucleotides: 11. Germline-derived CDR1 and CDR2 are KGHSH and LQKENI. The CDR3 consists of 17 residues. How the authors handled the data: Clinicopathological groups of papillary thyroid cancer showed CDR3 differences that were used to build a distant-metastasis classifier. MiXCR re-clonotyped the PCR reads for TCRdb. TCRdb assigned the V and J calls; the authors' analysis was not used. The profile shows over 55,000 clones, less than 30% of them singletons. Notes on this clone: What it binds is not known.

The sequencing sample was made of blood. The V call is TRBV18, the J call TRBJ1-5, with 8 bases fitting TRBD1. The origin of this receptor is a female donor with papillary thyroid cancer or a benign thyroid nodule (not recorded which). Some clones in this sample may be carry-over from other donors' samples. CDR3 sequence reads: CASSPVPDRVTNQPQHF. CDR3 in DNA: TGTGCCAGCTCACCGGTTCCGGACAGGGTGACTAATCAGCCCCAGCATTTT.